The source of this T cell receptor (beta chain) is a study of tissue T cells after allogeneic stem cell transplantation. Broader study findings: Blood and spleen captured only part of the tissue TCR repertoire. Some tissue clones might be persisting host cells; their alloreactivity or antigen specificity was not determined.

As to time point: mouse harvest day 14 after allogeneic transplant. The graft held 10^6 splenic CD5+ T cells and 10^7 T-cell-depleted bone marrow cells. B6 (H2b) cells into BALB/c (H2d) mice; tissues taken at day 7 or 14. The protocol was immunoSEQ multiplex PCR, while the TCRdb copy is restricted to in-frame clones and leaves out a portion. The sample records almost 7,000 clones, approximately 34% being singletons. The germline V gene encodes CDR1 NSHNY and CDR2 SYGAGN. With V trimmed by 4 bases and J by 4 bases, 4 bases remained unmatched. The CDR3 contains 14 residues. For this clone: Its antigen remains unidentified. Genes here carry mouse names. The read gets to within 1 residue of the CDR3 end, and the germline J gene fills in the rest.

J is TRBJ2-5 and V is TRBV13-1, with TRBD2 matching 9 bases. The sample consisted of skin. The TCR sequence derives from a female BALB/c mouse given C57BL/6 T cells with graft-versus-host disease after an allogeneic hematopoietic cell transplant. The part of the CDR3 DNA that was read is TGTGCCAGCAGTCCCCACTGGGGGGAAGACACCCAGTAC. As protein: CASSPHWGEDTQY. The entire CDR3 sequence reads CASSPHWGEDTQYF.